These T cell receptor beta chains were read from a single sample in a study of T cells in Graves' hyperthyroidism and ophthalmopathy. TCRdb called the multiplex PCR reads again in MiXCR, with one record for every CDR3 protein. The table records about 700,000 distinct CDR3 sequences, 14% of them present only once. What was sequenced was blood. The origin of the receptors is a young woman with Graves' hyperthyroidism. CDR3s include the opening cysteine and the closing phenylalanine or tryptophan. A D gene is named only where the DNA matches it firmly. Not all rows give a size; the values are once, few, many and, for expanded clones, a class.

D | J | V | size | length | DNA | CDR3
NA | TRBJ2-5 | TRBV7-3 | few | 15 | TGTGCCAGCAGCCTAGGGGGGGGGACCGGGGAGACCCAGTACTTC | CASSLGGGTGETQYF
TRBD2 | TRBJ2-1 | TRBV2 | many | 17 | TGTGCCAGCAGCGGGGGACTAGCGGGAGCATCCTACAATGAGCAGTTCTTC | CASSGGLAGASYNEQFF
NA | TRBJ2-1 | TRBV28 | few | 15 | TGTGCCGCTTACTACCCCGGGGCCTCCTACAATGAGCAGTTCTTC | CAAYYPGASYNEQFF
TRBD2 | TRBJ2-5 | TRBV11-2 | many | 20 | TGTGCCAGCAGCTTAGAGGTCCCTAGCGGGACGATGAGGGCCCAAGAGACCCAGTACTTC | CASSLEVPSGTMRAQETQYF
NA | TRBJ2-3 | TRBV4-2 | many | 13 | TGTGCCAGCAGTGGTAGAGTGACAGATACGCAGTATTTT | CASSGRVTDTQYF
NA | TRBJ2-1 | TRBV11-2 | many | 16 | TGTGCCAGCAGCTTTGGGGTGGTGGACTCCTACAATGAGCAGTTCTTC | CASSFGVVDSYNEQFF
NA | TRBJ2-7 | TRBV11-2 | many | 14 | TGTGCCAGCAGCTCTCGAATGCGGACTTACGAGCAGTACTTC | CASSSRMRTYEQYF
TRBD2 | TRBJ2-1 | TRBV18 | many | 15 | TGTGTCAGCTCACCAATTAGCGGGAGTATCGATGAGCAGTTCTTC | CVSSPISGSIDEQFF
NA | TRBJ2-3 | TRBV3-1 | many | 13 | TGTGCCAGCAGCTTCTATAGCACAGATACGCAGTATTTT | CASSFYSTDTQYF
TRBD1 | TRBJ1-2 | TRBV20-1 | many | 16 | TGCAGTGCTAGAGATAGGGCAGGACAGGGAGGGTATGGCTACACCTTC | CSARDRAGQGGYGYTF
NA | TRBJ1-1 | TRBV11-2 | few | 16 | TGTGCCAGCAGCTTAATTGGAACCGGGCGGGGAACTGAAGCTTTCTTT | CASSLIGTGRGTEAFF
NA | TRBJ2-1 | TRBV25-1 | many | 14 | TGTGCCAGCAGGAGGGCAGGGCCGTACAATGAGCAGTTCTTC | CASRRAGPYNEQFF
TRBD1 | TRBJ2-3 | TRBV11-2 | many | 15 | TGTGCCAGCAGCTCCAGACAGGGGGCCGCAGATACGCAGTATTTT | CASSSRQGAADTQYF
NA | TRBJ2-3 | TRBV9 | NA | 15 | TGTGCCAGCAGCGCGGCCGGGACTAGCACAGATACGCAGTATTTT | CASSAAGTSTDTQYF
NA | TRBJ1-2 | TRBV10-3 | many | 13 | TGTGCCATCAGTGAGTCCACAGGGACTGGCTACACCTTC | CAISESTGTGYTF
NA | TRBJ1-4 | TRBV28 | many | 16 | TGTGCCAGCAGCACCCCTGAGGGGCTAGCTAATGAAAAACTGTTTTTT | CASSTPEGLANEKLFF
NA | TRBJ1-3 | TRBV18 | many | 14 | TGTGCCAGCTCACCCGGACAACCTGGAAACACCATATATTTT | CASSPGQPGNTIYF
TRBD2 | TRBJ2-3 | TRBV24-1 | NA | 12 | TGTGCCACCAGTTTAGCGGGAGATACGCAGTATTTT | CATSLAGDTQYF
NA | TRBJ2-7 | TRBV5-5 | many | 16 | TGTGCCAGCAGCCCCTCTCCGGGGCACAGCCTATACGAGCAGTACTTC | CASSPSPGHSLYEQYF
TRBD2 | TRBJ2-1 | TRBV13 | few | 15 | TGTGCCAGCAGCTTAGTGGGAGGGCCGGGAAATGAGCAGTTCTTC | CASSLVGGPGNEQFF
NA | TRBJ2-7 | TRBV2 | NA | 12 | TGTGCCAGCTCCTCCGCGAAGTGGGAGCAGTACTTC | CASSSAKWEQYF
TRBD2 | TRBJ2-1 | TRBV7-2 | many | 16 | TGTGCCAGCAGCTTAGGGGCCGGGACTAGGCTCGTTGAGCAGTTCTTC | CASSLGAGTRLVEQFF
NA | TRBJ2-1 | TRBV5-5 | NA | 15 | TGTGCCAGCAGCCCTGGCCCAGGGGTTCTCGGGGAGCAGTTCTTC | CASSPGPGVLGEQFF
NA | TRBJ2-5 | TRBV12-3/TRBV12-4 | NA | 14 | TGTGCCAGCACCCCGGAGGGGGCGCGAGAGACCCAGTACTTC | CASTPEGARETQYF
TRBD2 | TRBJ2-1 | TRBV7-3 | few | 18 | TGCGCCAGCAGCCACCTACTAGCGGGAGGGCCCGTCTACAATGAGCAGTTCTTC | CASSHLLAGGPVYNEQFF
NA | TRBJ1-2 | TRBV7-9 | many | 16 | TGTGCCAGCAGCTTAGCGCGCGGGGGCGGAAACTATGGCTACACCTTC | CASSLARGGGNYGYTF
NA | TRBJ2-3 | TRBV5-1 | NA | 15 | TGCGCCAGCAGCTTGGTGGGGGACCTCACAGATACGCAGTATTTT | CASSLVGDLTDTQYF
TRBD2 | TRBJ2-2 | TRBV6-1 | few | 16 | TGTGCCAGCAAGCTAGCGGGAGGGAGGAACACCGGGGAGCTGTTTTTT | CASKLAGGRNTGELFF
TRBD1 | TRBJ2-1 | TRBV7-2 | many | 13 | TGTGCCAGCAGCCAAACAGGGGGCACTGAGCAGTTCTTC | CASSQTGGTEQFF
TRBD1 | TRBJ2-7 | TRBV27 | NA | 15 | TGTGCCAGCAGTTCCCCCGGACAGGGGGTAAGCGAGCAGTACTTC | CASSSPGQGVSEQYF
TRBD1 | TRBJ2-4 | TRBV7-8 | many | 16 | TGTGCCAGCAGCTTAGCTAGGACAGGGGCTGGGGGCATTCAGTACTTC | CASSLARTGAGGIQYF
NA | TRBJ2-2 | TRBV6-9 | NA | 14 | TGTGCCAGCAGTTACGACCAGTCCACCGGGGAGCTGTTTTTT | CASSYDQSTGELFF
TRBD2 | TRBJ2-1 | TRBV12-3/TRBV12-4 | NA | 20 | TGTGCCAGCAGTACGAACCCCTTCGCCGGGACTAGCAGAACCTACAATGAGCAGTTCTTC | CASSTNPFAGTSRTYNEQFF
TRBD2 | TRBJ2-7 | TRBV6-1 | NA | 12 | TGTGCCACCGGGACTAGAGGCCACGAGCAGTACTTC | CATGTRGHEQYF
NA | TRBJ2-1 | TRBV29-1 | NA | 13 | TGCAGCGTTCTAGCGTACTTGTACAATGAGCAGTTCTTC | CSVLAYLYNEQFF
TRBD2 | TRBJ2-1 | TRBV30 | few | 15 | TGTGCCTGGAGTAGGTCTAGCGGGGCCTACAATGAGCAGTTCTTC | CAWSRSSGAYNEQFF
NA | TRBJ2-5 | TRBV3-1 | few | 12 | TGTGCCAGCACCTGGGCCAGGGGGACCCAGTACTTC | CASTWARGTQYF
TRBD1 | TRBJ1-5 | TRBV24-1 | many | 16 | TGTGCCACCAGTGATCGGACAGGGACAAGCAATCAGCCCCAGCATTTT | CATSDRTGTSNQPQHF
NA | TRBJ2-3 | TRBV30 | few | 15 | TGTGCCTGGAGTGTAGGACGGATCACACCAGATACGCAGTATTTT | CAWSVGRITPDTQYF
NA | TRBJ2-5 | TRBV20-1 | NA | 13 | TGCAGTGCTAGAGGGGCCAGCCAAGAGACCCAGTACTTC | CSARGASQETQYF
TRBD2 | TRBJ2-1 | TRBV7-2 | many | 17 | TGTGCCAGCACCTTCCCCTTTAGCGGGGCCCACTACAATGAGCAGTTCTTC | CASTFPFSGAHYNEQFF
NA | TRBJ1-1 | TRBV11-2 | many | 15 | TGTGCCAGCAGCTTATTTGGACAATTGGGCACTGAAGCTTTCTTT | CASSLFGQLGTEAFF
NA | TRBJ1-1 | TRBV30 | many | 15 | TGTGCCTGGGGGCTAGGGCAGGGTAGTTCCGCTGAAGCTTTCTTT | CAWGLGQGSSAEAFF
NA | TRBJ2-7 | TRBV9 | once | 14 | TGTGCCAGCAGCGTAGGGGTTGGTCGGTTCGAGCAGTACTTC | CASSVGVGRFEQYF
TRBD1 | TRBJ2-2 | TRBV19 | few | 14 | TGTGCCAGTTCGGACAGGGGGAACACCGGGGAGCTGTTTTTT | CASSDRGNTGELFF
TRBD2 | TRBJ2-3 | TRBV7-9 | many | 15 | TGTGCCAGCACCCCTTGGGCGGGAGTCGAGGGTACGCAGTATTTT | CASTPWAGVEGTQYF